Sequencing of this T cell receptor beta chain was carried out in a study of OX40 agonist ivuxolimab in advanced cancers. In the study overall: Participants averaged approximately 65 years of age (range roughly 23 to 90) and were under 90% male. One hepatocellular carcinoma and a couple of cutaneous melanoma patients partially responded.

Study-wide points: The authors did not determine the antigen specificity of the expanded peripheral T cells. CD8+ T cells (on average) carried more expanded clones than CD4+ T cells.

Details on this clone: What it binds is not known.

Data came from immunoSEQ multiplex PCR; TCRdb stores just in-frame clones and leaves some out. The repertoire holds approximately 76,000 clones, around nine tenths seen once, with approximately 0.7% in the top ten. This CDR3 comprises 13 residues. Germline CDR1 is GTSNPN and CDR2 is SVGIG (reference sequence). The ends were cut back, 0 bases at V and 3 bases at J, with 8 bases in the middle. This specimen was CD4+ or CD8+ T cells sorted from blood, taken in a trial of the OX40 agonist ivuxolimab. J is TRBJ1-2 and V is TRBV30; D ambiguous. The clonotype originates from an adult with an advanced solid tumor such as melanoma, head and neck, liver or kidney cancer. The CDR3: CAWSVHGHYGYTF. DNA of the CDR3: TGTGCCTGGAGTGTACACGGTCACTATGGCTACACCTTC.